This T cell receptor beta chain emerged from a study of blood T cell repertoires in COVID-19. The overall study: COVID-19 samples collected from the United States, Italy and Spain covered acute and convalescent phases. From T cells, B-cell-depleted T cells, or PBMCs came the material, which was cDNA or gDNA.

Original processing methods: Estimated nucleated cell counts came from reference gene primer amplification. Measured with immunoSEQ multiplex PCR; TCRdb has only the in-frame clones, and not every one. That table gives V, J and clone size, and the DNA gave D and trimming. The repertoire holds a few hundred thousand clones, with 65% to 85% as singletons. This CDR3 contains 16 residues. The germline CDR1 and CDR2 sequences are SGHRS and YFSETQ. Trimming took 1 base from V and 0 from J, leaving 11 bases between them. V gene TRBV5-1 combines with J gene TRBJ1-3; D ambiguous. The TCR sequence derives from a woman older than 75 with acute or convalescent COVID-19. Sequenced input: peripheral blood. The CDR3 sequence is CASSLSLGNSGNTIYF. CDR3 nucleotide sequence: TGCGCCAGCAGCTTGAGCCTCGGGAACTCTGGAAACACCATATATTTT.